This TCR beta chain was observed in a study of cytomegalovirus exposure and HLA in healthy donors. Both 60 Vbeta primers and 13 Jbeta primers went into the PCR. Some clones are missing from TCRdb's copy, which holds only in-frame ones; the method was immunoSEQ multiplex PCR. The sample consists of about 170,000 clones, around 80% of them appearing once. Findings and limits, study-wide: The likely origin of a cluster of highly shared sequence variants was a sequencing artifact.

Turning to this clone: Its antigen remains unidentified.

V shed 4 bases and J shed 1 base, with 11 bases lying between them. Germline-derived CDR1 and CDR2 are SGDLS and YYNGEE. This CDR3 is 14 amino acids long. This TCR was recovered from a woman aged 50 to 65 in good health and CMV-seropositive. The sequenced sample was PBMCs. The V call is TRBV9, the J call TRBJ2-5, with D tentatively TRBD2 (6 bases). The CDR3 DNA reads as TGTGCCAGCAGCCCTGGGACTTCCCAAGAGACCCAGTACTTC. Translation gives CASSPGTSQETQYF.